These 32 T cell receptor beta chains were sequenced from one sample in a study of blood T cells in healthy people across ages. Next came a second PCR, run for about 6 to 12 cycles, which used a sample-barcoded 5' primer along with a J-beta primer mix. TCRdb itself ran the 5' RACE reads through MiXCR, one entry per CDR3 protein. The profile shows 1,100,000 or so distinct CDR3 sequences, roughly 45% of them singletons. The sample was blood. The source of these receptors is a woman aged 55-70 years in good health.

This clonotype showed up just a few times. The V and J genes are TRBV6-5 and TRBJ2-5, with D perhaps matching TRBD2 (6 bases). Germline lookup yields CDR1 MNHEY and CDR2 SVGAGI. Trimming removed 2 bases from V and 11 bases from J, with 21 bases in between. The CDR3 covers 15 residues. The CDR3 DNA sequence: TGTGCCAGCAGTTACACGGGGGTTTTTTACAATGAGCAGTACTTC. Protein sequence: CASSYTGVFYNEQYF.

J is TRBJ2-1 and V is TRBV12-3 or TRBV12-4, with D tentatively TRBD1 (6 bases). The DNA end is a closer match to TRBJ2-7, so the J assignment may be wrong. CDR3 length equals 16 residues. CDR3 loop: CASSFSARRGYNEQYF. The CDR3 DNA follows: TGTGCCAGCAGTTTCTCGGCCCGCAGGGGCTACAATGAGCAGTACTTC.

In this sample, this clonotype turned up a few times. The rearrangement joins TRBV3-1 to TRBJ2-5; D unclear. The end of the DNA is better explained by TRBJ2-7, so the J call may be wrong. Germline CDR1 LGHDT, CDR2 YNNKEL (reference sequence). This CDR3 comprises 13 residues. CDR3 sequence reads: CASSRVSDGEQYF. In DNA form, the CDR3 reads TGTGCCAGCAGCCGGGTGAGTGATGGCGAGCAGTACTTC.

This chain links TRBV20-1 with TRBJ2-7; D is uncertain. Trimming shortened V by 4 bases and J by 3 bases, and 10 bases separated the two germline ends. The germline V gene has CDR1 DFQATT and CDR2 SNEGSKA (reference sequence). The CDR3 is 12 residues long. The CDR3 region is CSATYRIYEQYF. CDR3 coding DNA: TGCAGTGCTACCTACCGAATCTACGAGCAGTACTTC.

The rearrangement joins TRBV15 to TRBJ2-1; D is unresolved. With the DNA end fitting TRBJ2-7 better, the J assignment may be wrong. Germline V gene sequence: CDR1 LNHNV, CDR2 YYDKDF (reference sequence). The CDR3 sequence is 14 residues long. CDR3 protein: CATSRDPIQLEQYF. The CDR3 bases are TGTGCCACCAGCAGAGATCCTATTCAACTCGAGCAGTACTTC.

This clonotype has more than one count but fewer than ten. This chain connects TRBV9 to TRBJ2-5, with 10 bases fitting TRBD2. The germline V gene encodes CDR1 SGDLS and CDR2 YYNGEE. The CDR3 extends over 15 amino acids. J lost 0 bases, V lost 4 bases, and 3 bases had no gene match. CDR3 in DNA: TGTGCCAGCAGCTCGACTAGCGGGTACCAAGAGACCCAGTACTTC. It yields the protein CASSSTSGYQETQYF.

This clonotype was picked up a small number of times. The V and J genes are TRBV5-1 and TRBJ2-1; no clear D gene. Germline assignment: CDR1 SGHRS and CDR2 YFSETQ. V gave up 0 bases and J gave up 4 bases, with 14 bases separating them. This CDR3 region has 16 residues. This chain's CDR3 is CASSLDTSGNYNEQFF. The CDR3 bases are TGCGCCAGCAGCTTGGACACCTCAGGAAATTACAATGAGCAGTTCTTC.

This clonotype has more than one count but fewer than ten. The chain joins TRBV24-1 to TRBJ2-3; 7 nucleotides match TRBD1. In germline, CDR1 is KGHDR, CDR2 SFDVKD. After removal of 12 bases from V and 1 base from J, the junction contained 6 bases not matched to a gene. The CDR3 has 13 residues. CDR3 sequence reads: CASGQAGTDTQYF. DNA of the CDR3: TGTGCCTCAGGACAGGCAGGCACAGATACGCAGTATTTT.

The V and J genes are TRBV28 and TRBJ2-3, with 12 positions matching TRBD2. Germline values: CDR1 MDHEN, CDR2 SYDVKM. There are 16 residues in the CDR3. The V segment lost 6 bases and the J segment 13 bases; nucleotides outside the gene matches: 17. CDR3 protein: CASSRGDGLAGGPKYF. The CDR3, as DNA: TGTGCCAGCAGCCGCGGGGATGGGCTAGCGGGAGGGCCGAAGTATTTT.

V is TRBV29-1 and J is TRBJ2-1, with unresolved D. This CDR3 has 15 amino acids. Germline V gene data show CDR1 as SQVTM and CDR2 as ANQGSEA. V gave up 3 bases and J gave up 2 bases, with 14 bases separating them. DNA of the CDR3: TGCAGCGTTGATCCCCTTCAGCGCGCCTACAATGAGCAGTTCTTC. It encodes CSVDPLQRAYNEQFF.

This sequence joins TRBV6-1 and TRBJ1-2; 10 bases fit TRBD1. V gave up 6 bases and J gave up 4 bases; unmatched junction bases: 11. Germline CDR1 reads MNHNS; CDR2 reads SASEGT. CDR3 length: 16 amino acids. CDR3 amino acids: CASSRTGTGASYGYTF. CDR3 DNA sequence: TGTGCCAGCAGCAGGACCGGGACAGGGGCAAGCTATGGCTACACCTTC.

The chain is built from TRBV27 and TRBJ2-7, with 9 bases matching TRBD1. This CDR3 region has 14 residues. Trimming took 8 bases from V and 3 from J; bases not matched to a gene: 8. Germline assignment: CDR1 MNHEY and CDR2 SMNVEV (reference sequence). The CDR3 loop is CASFAGTGIYEQYF. CDR3 DNA sequence: TGTGCCAGCTTCGCCGGGACAGGGATCTACGAGCAGTACTTC.

This clonotype was observed a single time. The CDR3 nucleotides are TGCAGTGCCACCGCCGGGGTACTTCAGCCCCAGCATTTT. This translates into CSATAGVLQPQHF. The chain carries TRBV20-1 and TRBJ1-5; D is undetermined. This CDR3 is built from 13 residues. Trimming cost V 6 bases and J 6 bases, with 15 bases left between them. CDR1 and CDR2 (germline): DFQATT, SNEGSKA (reference sequence).

The rearrangement uses TRBV23-1 and TRBJ1-5; D perhaps matches TRBD1 (5 bases). TRBV23-1 is treated as an ORF (open reading frame) with a function not yet certain. The CDR3 length is 15 residues. The germline V and J ends were trimmed by 2 bases and 5 bases, with 13 bases remaining between them. The CDR3 DNA sequence: TGCGCCAGCAGTCAAATCCTCTGGGGCGATCAGCCCCAGCATTTT. This gives the protein CASSQILWGDQPQHF.

The rearrangement links TRBV3-1 to TRBJ2-7; 7 bases fit TRBD2. The germline CDR1 and CDR2 sequences are LGHDT and YNNKEL (reference sequence). V gave up 6 bases and J gave up 3 bases; unmatched junction bases: 17. The CDR3 has 17 residues. This chain's CDR3 is CASRSGTNSGNYYEQYF. The CDR3 nucleotides read TGTGCCAGCAGGTCCGGGACTAATAGCGGCAATTACTACGAGCAGTACTTC.

The chain combines TRBV27 with TRBJ1-1; TRBD1 matches 8 bases. The germline CDR1 and CDR2 sequences are MNHEY and SMNVEV (reference sequence). The CDR3 is 15 amino acids. V was pared by 1 base and J by 2 bases, with 3 bases of the junction left unmatched. CDR3 in DNA: TGTGCCAGCAGTTTATTCCAGGGGGCTAACACTGAAGCTTTCTTT. Translating gives CASSLFQGANTEAFF.

The rearrangement uses TRBV20-1 and TRBJ2-1; 9 bases map to TRBD2. Germline CDR1 reads DFQATT; CDR2 reads SNEGSKA (reference sequence). CDR3 length: 15 amino acids. Trimming took 3 bases from V and 5 from J; bases not matched to a gene: 8. DNA for the CDR3: TGCAGTGCTAGTCTAAGGGCGGGAGGGAACAATGAGCAGTTCTTC. It encodes CSASLRAGGNNEQFF.

This chain joins TRBV7-9 and TRBJ2-1, with 7 bases identical to TRBD1. J lost 6 bases, V lost 5 bases, and 10 bases had no gene match. Per the germline V gene, CDR1 is SEHNR and CDR2 is FQNEAQ (reference sequence). The CDR3 spans 15 residues. CDR3 residues: CASSLGTASANEQFF. CDR3 bases: TGTGCCAGCAGCCTAGGGACAGCGTCTGCCAATGAGCAGTTCTTC.

V usage is TRBV9 and J usage is TRBJ2-5; D is ambiguous. This CDR3 comprises 16 residues. Germline values: CDR1 SGDLS, CDR2 YYNGEE. The germline V and J ends were trimmed by 2 bases and 11 bases, with 25 bases remaining between them. CDR3 loop: CASSVSRQTRVEEQYF. The CDR3 DNA reads as TGTGCCAGCAGCGTCAGCCGCCAGACACGGGTTGAAGAGCAGTACTTC.

The chain combines TRBV20-1 with TRBJ2-3, with D maybe TRBD1 (7 bases). Between the trimmed V and J ends, which lost 3 bases and 2 bases, there was a span of 18 bases. This CDR3 spans 16 amino acids. Germline-derived CDR1 and CDR2 are DFQATT and SNEGSKA (reference sequence). The CDR3 is CSAREGARSITDTQYF. DNA for the CDR3: TGCAGTGCTAGGGAGGGGGCGCGATCTATCACAGATACGCAGTATTTT.

Only a few counts were recorded for this clonotype. The rearrangement uses TRBV20-1 and TRBJ2-1; 7 bases line up with TRBD2. V lost 0 bases to trimming and J lost 5 bases; unmatched junction nucleotides: 10. Germline V gene sequence: CDR1 DFQATT, CDR2 SNEGSKA (reference sequence). The CDR3 is 16 residues long. The CDR3 nucleotides are TGCAGTGCTAGAGACCCCGGGACTATAACCAACAATGAGCAGTTCTTC. It is translated as CSARDPGTITNNEQFF.

This clonotype was found a few times. The rearrangement joins TRBV5-1 to TRBJ2-5; 7 bases are a match to TRBD1. J gave up 5 bases and V 4 bases, and 11 bases lay outside the gene matches. Germline CDR1 reads SGHRS; CDR2 reads YFSETQ. The CDR3 is made up of 15 amino acids. CDR3 sequence reads: CASSLNTGQYETQYF. The CDR3 nucleotides read TGCGCCAGCAGCCTAAATACGGGACAGTACGAGACCCAGTACTTC.

Note on this clonotype: One end of the junction varies from germline; a read error may be responsible. This chain links TRBV9 with TRBJ2-5, with 10 bases that match TRBD2. The CDR3 contains 15 residues. From germline, CDR1 is SGDLS and CDR2 YYNGEE. In DNA, the CDR3 is TGTGCCAGCGGCGTAGGGCTAGCGGGAGAAGAGACCCAGTACTTC. This sequence encodes CASGVGLAGEETQYF.

The CDR3: CASSLKTGGSVRTQYF. The CDR3 nucleotides read TGTGCCAGCAGTTTAAAGACAGGGGGGAGTGTTCGGACCCAGTACTTC. The rearrangement links TRBV28 to TRBJ2-5; 9 nucleotides match TRBD1. Unmatched junction bases numbered 11, after V lost 2 bases and J lost 7 bases. CDR1 and CDR2 from the germline V gene are MDHEN and SYDVKM. The CDR3 is 16 residues long. The full variable domain, in which reference TRBV28 and TRBJ2-5 provide the parts outside the CDR3, is DVKVTQSSRYLVKRTGEKVFLECVQDMDHENMFWYRQDPGLGLRLIYFSYDVKMKEKGDIPEGYSVSREKKERFSLILESASTNQTSMYLCASSLKTGGSVRTQYFGPGTRLLVL.

The chain uses TRBV5-1 and TRBJ2-3; 12 positions agree with TRBD2. The CDR3 covers 20 residues. Germline loops: CDR1 SGHRS, CDR2 YFSETQ. The trim removed 4 bases at V and 0 bases at J, leaving 15 bases unmatched. CDR3 bases: TGCGCCAGCAGCCCGGGATTGGCTAGCGGGAGGGTTATAAGCACAGATACGCAGTATTTT. Its protein is CASSPGLASGRVISTDTQYF.

V gene TRBV2 combines with J gene TRBJ1-2; unclear D gene. V was pared by 7 bases and J by 5 bases, with 17 bases between. The CDR3 runs 14 residues. Germline lookup yields CDR1 SNHLY and CDR2 FYNNEI. Written as DNA, the CDR3 is TGTGCCAGCAATTCCCCCGCGGAGGGTTATGGCTACACCTTC. Amino acids: CASNSPAEGYGYTF.

The sample holds many counts of this clonotype. The genes are TRBV5-1 and TRBJ2-7; unclear D gene. The V gene lost 2 bases and the J gene lost 0 bases, with 9 bases spanning the gap. The length of the CDR3 is 14 residues. The germline V gene has CDR1 SGHRS and CDR2 YFSETQ. The CDR3: CASSLERSSYEQYF. Here the CDR3 DNA reads TGCGCCAGCAGCTTAGAGCGAAGCTCCTACGAGCAGTACTTC.

The rearrangement links TRBV12-3 or TRBV12-4 to TRBJ2-6, with unresolved D. This CDR3 is built from 15 residues. V shed 8 bases and J shed 1 base, with 12 bases lying between them. CDR3 DNA sequence: TGTGCCAGCCAAAATGCTGCATCTGGGGCCAACGTCCTGACTTTC. Amino acids: CASQNAASGANVLTF.

The CDR3 region has the DNA TGCAGTGCTAGATCCTACACTAGCGCGAACTCCTACGAGCAGTACTTC. Protein product: CSARSYTSANSYEQYF. The chain recombines TRBV20-1 with TRBJ2-5; 7 bases fit TRBD2. The J call may be incorrect, as the DNA end agrees better with TRBJ2-7. CDR1 is DFQATT, CDR2 SNEGSKA, per germline (reference sequence). CDR3 size: 16 residues.

The chain joins TRBV6-5 to TRBJ1-5; D remains unclear. The CDR3 extends over 15 amino acids. Germline loops: CDR1 MNHEY, CDR2 SVGAGI. V lost 6 bases and J lost 0, with 12 bases in between. The chain's CDR3 is CASSPWEYSNQPQHF. CDR3 nucleotides: TGTGCCAGCAGCCCGTGGGAGTATAGCAATCAGCCCCAGCATTTT.

The chain joins TRBV4-1 to TRBJ2-7; a weak D match, TRBD2 (6 bases). CDR1 and CDR2 from the germline V gene are MGHRA and YSYEKL. Trimming stripped 5 bases from V and 4 bases from J, with 24 bases between. This CDR3 spans 17 amino acids. Here the CDR3 DNA reads TGCGCCAGCAGCTCCCCCGTGGAGGGAAGAAAATTATACGAGCAGTACTTC. This translates into CASSSPVEGRKLYEQYF.

This chain links TRBV20-1 with TRBJ1-2, with D possibly being TRBD1 (6 bases). The CDR3 contains 14 residues. With 5 bases removed from V and 7 bases from J, the gap between germline ends came to 20 bases. Germline-derived CDR1 and CDR2 are DFQATT and SNEGSKA (reference sequence). This CDR3 reads CSAALTGWGTGYTF. For the CDR3, the DNA is TGCAGTGCTGCGCTTACAGGGTGGGGAACTGGCTACACCTTC.